A single count supports the clone carrying this T cell receptor (beta chain). This sample was taken from a study of cytotoxic CD8 clonotypes in ibrutinib-treated CLL. The CDR3 totals 16 residues. V lost 0 bases, J lost 6 bases, and 7 bases stayed unmatched. CDR1 is SGHNT, CDR2 YYREEE, per germline (reference sequence). Repertoires were generated with immunoSEQ multiplex PCR, while TCRdb's copy carries only in-frame clones and drops some. Among about 160,000 clones, approximately 80% were seen once, and the ten largest hold 2% to 2.5%. The source material was PBMCs, sampled after 12 months of ibrutinib treatment. The TCR sequence derives from a human donor with chronic lymphocytic leukemia. The chain has TRBV5-4 and TRBJ2-2, with 8 nucleotides matching TRBD2. CDR3 sequence: CASSLAERGTAGELFF. CDR3 nucleotides: TGTGCCAGCAGCTTGGCCGAGCGGGGGACGGCCGGGGAGCTGTTTTTT. Full variable domain (rest looked up from reference TRBV5-4 and TRBJ2-2): ETGVTQSPTHLIKTRGQQVTLRCSSQSGHNTVSWYQQALGQGPQFIFQYYREEENGRGNFPPRFSGLQFPNYSSELNVNALELDDSALYLCASSLAERGTAGELFFGEGSRLTVL.